One and the same sample provided the 15 T cell receptor beta chains below, sequenced in a study of CD8 T cells in Susac syndrome. Random hexamers were used to reverse transcribe an amount of roughly 0.5 to 1 ug RNA. TCRdb re-called the immunoSEQ multiplex PCR reads with MiXCR, one entry per CDR3 protein. The sample lists roughly 200,000 distinct CDR3 sequences, roughly 94% seen once, with less than 0.11% in the top ten. Sequencing used CD4+ T cells from PBMCs. Source of these receptors: a human donor in good health.

The chain combines TRBV3-1 with TRBJ2-5; 14 bases fit TRBD2. The CDR3 contains 15 residues. Trimming removed 6 bases from V and 5 bases from J; junction bases left unmatched: 5. Per germline, CDR1 LGHDT and CDR2 YNNKEL (reference sequence). CDR3 sequence reads: CASRGTSGSGETQYF. The CDR3 bases are TGTGCCAGCAGAGGGACTAGCGGGAGCGGCGAGACCCAGTACTTC.

The CDR3: CASRRDSTNEKLFF. As DNA, the CDR3 is TGTGCCAGCAGGAGGGACAGCACTAATGAAAAACTGTTTTTT. The chain is built from TRBV6-5 and TRBJ1-4; TRBD1 matches at 7 bases. The ends lost 6 bases at V and 2 bases at J; junction bases unmatched: 3. Per the germline V gene, CDR1 is MNHEY and CDR2 is SVGAGI. The CDR3 sequence is 14 residues long.

The rearrangement joins TRBV7-3 to TRBJ2-3; 13 nucleotides align to TRBD2. Germline CDR1 and CDR2: SGHTA and FQGTGA. This CDR3 contains 17 residues. The junction had 7 bases not matched to a gene; V was cut back by 5 bases and J by 2 bases. The CDR3 DNA reads as TGTGCCAGCAGCCAGGGGACTAGCGGGACCCACACAGATACGCAGTATTTT. This encodes CASSQGTSGTHTDTQYF. Full variable domain (outside the CDR3, taken from reference TRBV7-3 and TRBJ2-3): GAGVSQTPSNKVTEKGKYVELRCDPISGHTALYWYRQSLGQGPEFLIYFQGTGAADDSGLPNDRFFAVRPEGSVSTLKIQRTERGDSAVYLCASSQGTSGTHTDTQYFGPGTRLTVL.

The J gene is TRBJ1-1, the V gene TRBV9; D gene unclear. The length of the CDR3 is 14 residues. Deletions cut 3 bases from V and 7 bases from J, with 16 bases between. Germline CDR1 and CDR2: SGDLS and YYNGEE. CDR3 nucleotides: TGTGCCAGCAGCGCCCGGACGAGTGGCGGTGAAGCTTTCTTT. It specifies CASSARTSGGEAFF.

The chain combines TRBV6-6 with TRBJ1-2; weak D call: TRBD1 (5 bases). V shed 2 bases and J shed 8 bases, with 15 bases lying between them. Germline values: CDR1 MNHNY, CDR2 SVGAGI (reference sequence). The CDR3 contains 14 residues. The DNA for the CDR3 is TGTGCCAGCAGTTACGTCGGACACTTATCGGGCTACACCTTC. It specifies CASSYVGHLSGYTF.

The chain uses TRBV12-3 or TRBV12-4 and TRBJ1-5; no firm D call. Trimming took 7 bases from V and 4 from J, leaving 5 bases between them. This CDR3 has 11 residues. For the CDR3, the DNA is TGTGCCAGCATCCGAAATCAGCCCCAGCATTTT. This encodes CASIRNQPQHF.

This chain uses TRBV3-1 with TRBJ2-1, with D hard to call. There are 17 residues in the CDR3. V gave up 4 bases and J gave up 0 bases, with 16 bases separating them. Per the germline V gene, CDR1 is LGHDT and CDR2 is YNNKEL (reference sequence). The CDR3 nucleotides are TGTGCCAGCAGCCGTGGAAGGTCCGGAAGCTCCTACAATGAGCAGTTCTTC. Protein product: CASSRGRSGSSYNEQFF.

This chain connects TRBV3-1 to TRBJ2-1, with 10 bases lining up with TRBD2. CDR1 is LGHDT and CDR2 is YNNKEL in the germline V gene (reference sequence). J lost 8 bases, V lost 3 bases, and 7 bases had no gene match. The CDR3 contains 15 residues. This CDR3 is CASSQERGGRDEQFF. CDR3 DNA: TGTGCCAGCAGCCAGGAGCGGGGGGGCCGGGATGAGCAGTTCTTC.

This chain connects TRBV7-9 to TRBJ2-3, with 7 positions matching TRBD1. CDR1 is SEHNR, CDR2 FQNEAQ, per germline (reference sequence). The CDR3 length is 15 residues. V lost 5 bases, J lost 3 bases, and 8 bases stayed unmatched. The CDR3 sequence is CASSEDRAGTDTQYF. CDR3 nucleotides: TGTGCCAGCAGCGAAGACAGGGCGGGTACAGATACGCAGTATTTT.

The J gene is TRBJ2-7, the V gene TRBV3-1; D is unclear. The CDR3 is made up of 13 amino acids. Between the trimmed V and J ends, which lost 7 bases and 4 bases, there was a span of 14 bases. Germline V gene sequence: CDR1 LGHDT, CDR2 YNNKEL (reference sequence). The CDR3 sequence: CASTGFGVYEQYF. The CDR3 coding sequence is TGTGCCAGCACGGGTTTTGGGGTTTACGAGCAGTACTTC.

The CDR3 here is CASSSSRWFGTQYF. DNA of the CDR3: TGTGCCAGCAGTTCCTCTCGGTGGTTTGGTACGCAGTATTTT. The chain has TRBV3-1 and TRBJ2-3; D unresolved. Per the germline V gene, CDR1 is LGHDT and CDR2 is YNNKEL (reference sequence). The CDR3 length is 14 residues. The ends were cut back, 6 bases at V and 8 bases at J, with 18 bases in the middle.

The rearrangement links TRBV3-1 to TRBJ2-5; D is ambiguous. The germline V gene encodes CDR1 LGHDT and CDR2 YNNKEL (reference sequence). Trimming removed 1 base at V and 5 bases at J, with 5 bases between. The CDR3 totals 12 residues. The chain's CDR3 is CASSQVSETQYF. The CDR3 nucleotides read TGTGCCAGCAGCCAAGTCTCGGAGACCCAGTACTTC.

The chain recombines TRBV2 with TRBJ1-1; D is undetermined. V was shortened by 8 bases and J by 11 bases, with 12 bases between the two germline ends. The germline CDR1 and CDR2 sequences are SNHLY and FYNNEI. CDR3 size: 10 residues. The CDR3, as DNA: TGTGCCAGCTCGGTTGTGAAGGCTTTCTTT. Encoded protein: CASSVVKAFF.

This rearrangement joins TRBV5-6 to TRBJ2-7; D assignment may be TRBD1 or TRBD2 (6 bases each). Per germline, CDR1 SGHDT and CDR2 YYEEEE. Trimming removed 1 base from V and 7 bases from J, with 18 bases in between. CDR3 length: 15 residues. The CDR3 here is CASSLWGPGAGEQYV. The DNA for the CDR3 is TGTGCCAGCAGCTTGTGGGGCCCGGGGGCAGGGGAGCAGTACGTC.

This clonotype appeared once. The V call is TRBV5-4, the J call TRBJ2-1, with 7 bases lining up with TRBD2. Germline V gene data show CDR1 as SGHNT and CDR2 as YYREEE (reference sequence). V shed 1 base and J 4 bases; nucleotides not matched to a gene: 5. The CDR3 runs 15 residues. DNA for the CDR3: TGTGCCAGCAGCTTGAACGGGGGGTTATACAATGAGCAGTTCTTC. The encoded protein is CASSLNGGLYNEQFF.